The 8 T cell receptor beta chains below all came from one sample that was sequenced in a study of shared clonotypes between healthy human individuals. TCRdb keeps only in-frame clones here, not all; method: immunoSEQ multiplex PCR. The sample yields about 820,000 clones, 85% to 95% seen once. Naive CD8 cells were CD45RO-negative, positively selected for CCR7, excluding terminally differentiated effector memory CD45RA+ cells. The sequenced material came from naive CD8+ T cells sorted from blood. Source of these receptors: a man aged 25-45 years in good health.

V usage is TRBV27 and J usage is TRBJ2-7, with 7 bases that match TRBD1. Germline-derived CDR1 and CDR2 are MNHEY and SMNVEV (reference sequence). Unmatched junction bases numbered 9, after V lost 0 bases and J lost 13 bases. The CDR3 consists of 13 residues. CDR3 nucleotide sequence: TGTGCCAGCAGTTTATCGGTGGACAGGCCTCCTTACTTC. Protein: CASSLSVDRPPYF.

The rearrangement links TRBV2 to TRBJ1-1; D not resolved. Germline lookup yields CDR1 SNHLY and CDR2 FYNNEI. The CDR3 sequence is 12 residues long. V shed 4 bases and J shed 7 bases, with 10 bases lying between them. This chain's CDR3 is CASSVNAYEAFF. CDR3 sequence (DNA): TGTGCCAGCAGTGTTAATGCGTATGAAGCTTTCTTT.

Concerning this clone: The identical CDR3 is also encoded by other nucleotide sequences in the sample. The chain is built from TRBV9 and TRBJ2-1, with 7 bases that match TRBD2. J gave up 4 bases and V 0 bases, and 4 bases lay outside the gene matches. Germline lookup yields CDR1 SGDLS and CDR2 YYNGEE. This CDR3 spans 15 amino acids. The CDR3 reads CASSVASSGYNEQFF. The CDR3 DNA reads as TGTGCCAGCAGCGTAGCGTCTAGCGGTTACAATGAGCAGTTCTTC. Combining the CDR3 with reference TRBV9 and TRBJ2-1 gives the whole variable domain DSGVTQTPKHLITATGQRVTLRCSPRSGDLSVYWYQQSLDQGLQFLIQYYNGEERAKGNILERFSAQQFPDLHSELNLSSLELGDSALYFCASSVASSGYNEQFFGPGTRLTVL.

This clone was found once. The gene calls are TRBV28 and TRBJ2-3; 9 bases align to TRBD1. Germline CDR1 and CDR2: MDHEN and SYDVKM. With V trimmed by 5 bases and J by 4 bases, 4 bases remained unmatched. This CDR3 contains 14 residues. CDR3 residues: CASSPRTGADTQYF. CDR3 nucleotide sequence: TGTGCCAGCAGTCCCCGGACAGGGGCAGATACGCAGTATTTT.

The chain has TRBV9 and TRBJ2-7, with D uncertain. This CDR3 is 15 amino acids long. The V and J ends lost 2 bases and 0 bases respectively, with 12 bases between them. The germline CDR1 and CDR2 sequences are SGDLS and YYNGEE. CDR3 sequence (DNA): TGTGCCAGCAGCGTCGACGGAACACCCTCCTACGAGCAGTACTTC. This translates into CASSVDGTPSYEQYF.

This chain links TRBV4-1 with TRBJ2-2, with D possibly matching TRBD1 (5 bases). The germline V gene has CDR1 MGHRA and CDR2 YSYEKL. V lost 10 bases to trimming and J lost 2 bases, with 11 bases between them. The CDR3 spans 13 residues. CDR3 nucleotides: TGCGCCACCATCGGACAAAACACCGGGGAGCTGTTTTTT. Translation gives CATIGQNTGELFF.

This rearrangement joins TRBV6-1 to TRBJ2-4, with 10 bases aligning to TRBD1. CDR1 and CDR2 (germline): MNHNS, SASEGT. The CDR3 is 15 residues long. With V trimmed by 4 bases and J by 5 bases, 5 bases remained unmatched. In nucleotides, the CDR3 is TGTGCCAGCAGTGCCGGGACAGGGGCACAAAACATTCAGTACTTC. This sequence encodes CASSAGTGAQNIQYF.

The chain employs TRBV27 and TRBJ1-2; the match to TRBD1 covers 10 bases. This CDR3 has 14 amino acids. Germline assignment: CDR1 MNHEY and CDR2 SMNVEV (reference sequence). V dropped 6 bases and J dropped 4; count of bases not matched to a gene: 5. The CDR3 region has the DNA TGTGCCAGCAGGACAGGGGGCGGCGGCTATGGCTACACCTTC. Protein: CASRTGGGGYGYTF.